What follows are 17 T cell receptor beta chains derived from one specimen sequenced in a study of blood T cells in healthy people across ages. A second PCR of 7 to 11 cycles used a sample-barcoded 5' primer and a J-beta primer mix. TCRdb recomputed calls from the 5' RACE reads with MiXCR, one row per CDR3 protein. The sample lists about 780,000 distinct CDR3 sequences; around 25% were seen once. These data also formed part of another study, on T cells of mothers and their children.

The sample comprised blood. The receptors stem from a boy younger than 18 in good health.

There are a few counts of this clonotype. The V call is TRBV5-5, the J call TRBJ2-5; no clear D. CDR1 and CDR2 (germline): SGHKS, YYEKEE (reference sequence). Trimming shortened V by 2 bases and J by 11 bases, and 19 bases separated the two germline ends. The CDR3 consists of 14 residues. CDR3 bases: TGTGCCAGCAGCTTACGTCGGAATGGCTATGGGCAGTACTTC. Protein: CASSLRRNGYGQYF.

The chain couples TRBV12-3 or TRBV12-4 to TRBJ2-5; D call uncertain. The V end was cut by 7 bases, the J end by 3 bases, with 15 bases between. The CDR3 sequence is 14 residues long. The CDR3 region has the DNA TGTGCCAGCACCCTGGCACAGTATAAAGAGACCCAGTACTTC. This codes for CASTLAQYKETQYF.

The chain combines TRBV7-2 with TRBJ1-6, with D unclear. Trimming left V 5 bases short and J 10 bases short, with 18 bases between. CDR1 SGHTA and CDR2 FQGNSA come from the germline V gene. The CDR3 covers 15 residues. The CDR3 DNA reads TGTGCCAGCAGCCCGCGGACCACGTCCGAGTCACCCCTCCACTTT. It specifies CASSPRTTSESPLHF.

This clonotype was counted a few times. A junction end diverges from the germline sequence, so it may reflect a read error. The J gene is TRBJ2-5, the V gene TRBV7-7; 8 positions match TRBD1. Per germline, CDR1 SSHAT and CDR2 FNYEAQ (reference sequence). There are 16 residues in the CDR3. The CDR3 protein is CASSLSTGAHQETQYF. The CDR3 nucleotides are TGTGCTAGCAGCCTGTCGACAGGGGCACATCAAGAGACCCAGTACTTC.

V gene TRBV10-3 combines with J gene TRBJ1-1, with 8 bases that match TRBD1. The CDR3 runs to 14 residues. Per germline, CDR1 ENHRY and CDR2 SYGVKD. The junction had 4 bases not matched to a gene; V was cut back by 0 bases and J by 7 bases. CDR3 nucleotides: TGTGCCATCAGTGAGTCAGAGGACAGGGTTGAAGCTTTCTTT. It translates to CAISESEDRVEAFF.

The genes are TRBV29-1 and TRBJ1-5, with 7 bases lining up with TRBD1. This CDR3 is built from 13 residues. V gave up 6 bases and J gave up 0 bases; unmatched junction bases: 2. Per germline, CDR1 SQVTM and CDR2 ANQGSEA. The CDR3 region is CSVQGNSNQPQHF. In DNA form, the CDR3 reads TGCAGCGTACAGGGGAATAGCAATCAGCCCCAGCATTTT.

The genes are TRBV9 and TRBJ2-7; D perhaps matches TRBD1 (6 bases). Trimming left V 4 bases short and J 2 bases short, with 13 bases between. The CDR3 loop spans 14 amino acids. Germline V gene data show CDR1 as SGDLS and CDR2 as YYNGEE. This chain's CDR3 is CASSHRDQTYEQYF. The CDR3, as DNA: TGTGCCAGCAGCCACAGGGATCAAACCTACGAGCAGTACTTC.

The rearrangement joins TRBV28 to TRBJ1-2; 7 positions match TRBD1. V trimming: 7 bases; J trimming: 14 bases; junction bases outside the gene matches: 13. The CDR3 has 12 residues. Germline loops: CDR1 MDHEN, CDR2 SYDVKM. For the CDR3, the DNA is TGTGCCAGCAATCGAGTCACAGGGGCCGTTACCTTC. Its translation is CASNRVTGAVTF.

The chain is built from TRBV2 and TRBJ1-2; D not certain. Trimming cost V 6 bases and J 4 bases, with 12 bases left between them. The CDR3 covers 13 residues. Per the germline V gene, CDR1 is SNHLY and CDR2 is FYNNEI. In DNA form, the CDR3 reads TGTGCCAGCAGGGGCGATGCTAGCTATGGCTACACCTTC. Its translation: CASRGDASYGYTF.

To note about this clonotype: As the CDR3 is not closed by the conserved phenylalanine or tryptophan, this likely results from a read error. The chain is built from TRBV5-1 and TRBJ1-4; D is uncertain. The CDR3 totals 14 residues. Germline V gene sequence: CDR1 SGHRS, CDR2 YFSETQ. For the CDR3, the DNA is TGCGCCAGCAGCTTCCGTTGGGAGAATGGAAAACTGTTTTCT. It encodes CASSFRWENGKLFS.

This chain joins TRBV5-1 and TRBJ2-4, with 8 bases matching TRBD2. The CDR3 contains 17 residues. Germline assignment: CDR1 SGHRS and CDR2 YFSETQ. V was pared by 2 bases and J by 4 bases, with 11 bases of the junction left unmatched. The CDR3 reads CASSFVTSGDGKNIQYF. The DNA for the CDR3 is TGCGCCAGCAGCTTTGTAACTAGCGGCGACGGTAAAAACATTCAGTACTTC.

This chain links TRBV6-5 with TRBJ1-1; perhaps TRBD1 as D (6 bases). Trimming pared 4 bases from V and 5 bases from J, leaving 17 bases between. CDR1 and CDR2 (germline): MNHEY, SVGAGI. The length of the CDR3 is 15 residues. The CDR3 protein is CASSWNRVLRTEAFF. The CDR3 DNA sequence: TGTGCCAGCAGTTGGAACAGGGTATTACGGACTGAAGCTTTCTTT.

This clonotype showed up just a few times. The gene calls are TRBV11-2 and TRBJ2-5; 9 bases match TRBD1. Per the germline V gene, CDR1 is SGHAT and CDR2 is FQNNGV. Unmatched junction bases numbered 17, after V lost 5 bases and J lost 7 bases. This CDR3 is 17 amino acids long. CDR3 sequence (DNA): TGTGCCAGCAGCGAGAGGGGGACAGGGCCCAAGTCGGGGACCCAGTACTTC. Protein product: CASSERGTGPKSGTQYF. Supplemented by reference TRBV11-2 and TRBJ2-5, the full variable domain reads EAGVAQSPRYKIIEKRQSVAFWCNPISGHATLYWYQQILGQGPKLLIQFQNNGVVDDSQLPKDRFSAERLKGVDSTLKIQPAKLEDSAVYLCASSERGTGPKSGTQYFGPGTRLLVL.

The CDR3 nucleotides are TGTGCCAGCAGCGTACAGGGGAACCCCTCCTACGAGCAGTACTTC. Its protein product is CASSVQGNPSYEQYF. The chain employs TRBV9 and TRBJ2-7; D is perhaps TRBD1 (6 bases). CDR1 is SGDLS, CDR2 YYNGEE, per germline. V lost 1 base and J 0 bases, leaving 11 bases between the germline ends. The CDR3 length is 15 residues.

The rearrangement uses TRBV24-1 and TRBJ2-5, with 8 bases identical to TRBD1. V trimming: 0 bases; J trimming: 5 bases; junction bases outside the gene matches: 4. There are 15 residues in the CDR3. From germline, CDR1 is KGHDR and CDR2 SFDVKD. This CDR3 reads CATSDLGRGRETQYF. The DNA for the CDR3 is TGTGCCACCAGTGATTTGGGCAGGGGGCGGGAGACCCAGTACTTC.

This clonotype has more than one count but fewer than ten. The chain couples TRBV29-1 to TRBJ2-5; the D gene could be TRBD1 or TRBD2 (5 bases each). Per the germline V gene, CDR1 is SQVTM and CDR2 is ANQGSEA. The CDR3 is made up of 12 amino acids. V lost 7 bases, J lost 3 bases, and 12 bases lay in between. The DNA for the CDR3 is TGCAGCGGGGACCCCAGGGAAGAGACCCAGTACTTC. It codes for CSGDPREETQYF.

This clonotype was counted only a few times. V usage is TRBV7-2 and J usage is TRBJ1-1; tentatively, D is TRBD1 (6 bases). CDR1 and CDR2 from the germline V gene are SGHTA and FQGNSA. Trimming took off 2 bases at V and 6 bases at J, with 10 bases between the two ends. The CDR3 sequence is 13 residues long. The CDR3 sequence: CASSLRGESEAFF. CDR3 in DNA: TGTGCCAGCAGCTTAAGGGGGGAGTCTGAAGCTTTCTTT.